The source of this T cell receptor beta chain is a study of blood T cells in healthy people across ages. General study results and limits: Estimates of diversity drawn from one million T cells were considered underestimates. Fewer expanded clones and more diversity marked long-lived versus aged donors.

The germline gives CDR1 LGHNA, CDR2 YNFKEQ. The J segment lost 7 bases and the V segment lost 6 bases, leaving 11 bases of the junction unmatched. This CDR3 comprises 15 residues. This clonotype was detected a few times. Its antigen is still unknown. A second PCR, run for about 6 to 12 cycles, used a sample-barcoded 5' primer plus a J-beta primer mix. From the 5' RACE reads, TCRdb called clonotypes with MiXCR, one entry per CDR3 protein. The repertoire has 1.5 million to 1.9 million distinct CDR3 sequences, around 40% of them found once; the top ten carry approximately 4.1%. Sequencing was performed on blood. The clonotype originates from a woman under 30 in good health. J is TRBJ2-1 and V is TRBV4-2; 8 positions match TRBD2. The DNA of the CDR3 is TGTGCCAGCAGTAGATCTAGCGGGCAGCAAAATGAGCAGTTCTTC. It translates to CASSRSSGQQNEQFF.